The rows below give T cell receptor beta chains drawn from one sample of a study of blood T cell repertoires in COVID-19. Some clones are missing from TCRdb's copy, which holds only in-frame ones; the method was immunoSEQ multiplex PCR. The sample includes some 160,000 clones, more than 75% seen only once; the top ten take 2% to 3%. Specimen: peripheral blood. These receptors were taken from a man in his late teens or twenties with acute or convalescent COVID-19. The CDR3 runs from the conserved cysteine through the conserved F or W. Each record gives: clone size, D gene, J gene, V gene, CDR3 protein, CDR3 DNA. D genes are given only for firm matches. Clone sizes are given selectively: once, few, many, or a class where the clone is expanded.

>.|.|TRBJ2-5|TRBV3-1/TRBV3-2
CASSQVSRGETQYF
TGTGCCAGCAGCCAAGTTAGCAGGGGCGAGACCCAGTACTTC
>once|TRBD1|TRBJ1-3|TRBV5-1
CASKTGLEGNTIYF
TGCGCCAGCAAGACAGGGTTGGAAGGAAACACCATATATTTT
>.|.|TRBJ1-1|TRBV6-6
CASSPTGWEAFF
TGTGCCAGCAGTCCTACAGGGTGGGAAGCTTTCTTT
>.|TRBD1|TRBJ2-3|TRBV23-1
CASSHGETGYTDTQYF
TGCGCCAGCAGTCACGGCGAGACAGGGTATACAGATACGCAGTATTTT
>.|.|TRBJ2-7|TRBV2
CASSVEYEQYF
TGTGCCAGCAGTGTTGAGTACGAGCAGTACTTC
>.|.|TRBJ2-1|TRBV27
CASSSLSYNEQFF
TGTGCCAGCAGTTCCCTCTCCTACAATGAGCAGTTCTTC
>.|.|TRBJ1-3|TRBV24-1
CATSDSKHPSGNTIYF
TGTGCCACCAGTGATTCGAAACACCCCTCTGGAAACACCATATATTTT
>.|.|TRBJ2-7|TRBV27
CASRTSGHSSYEQYF
TGTGCCAGCAGGACCTCGGGACATAGCTCCTACGAGCAGTACTTC
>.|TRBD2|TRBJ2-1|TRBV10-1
CASSESGLAGGEQFF
TGCGCCAGCAGTGAGTCGGGACTAGCGGGAGGGGAGCAGTTCTTC
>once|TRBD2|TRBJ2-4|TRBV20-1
CSASELAGVPKNIQYF
TGCAGTGCTAGTGAACTAGCGGGAGTCCCCAAAAACATTCAGTACTTC
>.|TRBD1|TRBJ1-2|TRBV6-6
CASTQGQGSGYTF
TGTGCCAGCACCCAGGGACAGGGTAGTGGCTACACCTTC
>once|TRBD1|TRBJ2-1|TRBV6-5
CASSRDRGQFF
TGTGCCAGCAGTCGGGACAGGGGTCAGTTCTTC
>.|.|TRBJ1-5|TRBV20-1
CSASSSEAQHF
TGCAGTGCTAGTTCGTCAGAAGCCCAGCATTTT
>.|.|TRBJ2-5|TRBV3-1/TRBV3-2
CASSQPPRETQYF
TGTGCCAGCAGCCAACCCCCCCGAGAGACCCAGTACTTC
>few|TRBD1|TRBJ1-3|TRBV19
CASSFYRDSSGNTIYF
TGTGCCAGTAGTTTCTACCGGGACAGCTCTGGAAACACCATATATTTT
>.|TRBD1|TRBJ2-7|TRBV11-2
CASRTGGAYEQYF
TGTGCCAGCAGGACAGGGGGCGCCTACGAGCAGTACTTC
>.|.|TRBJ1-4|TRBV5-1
CASSVDRSNEKLFF
TGCGCCAGCAGCGTGGACAGATCTAATGAAAAACTGTTTTTT
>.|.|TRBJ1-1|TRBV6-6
CASSLQGDTEAFF
TGTGCCAGCAGTTTACAGGGAGACACTGAAGCTTTCTTT
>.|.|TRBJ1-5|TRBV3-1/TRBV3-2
CASSQAPKGKGDQPQHF
TGTGCCAGCAGCCAAGCCCCCAAAGGCAAAGGAGATCAGCCCCAGCATTTT
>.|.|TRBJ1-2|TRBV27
CASSLSGGGGYTF
TGTGCCAGCAGTTTATCTGGCGGGGGGGGCTACACCTTC
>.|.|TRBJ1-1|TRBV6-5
CASSYGGATEAFF
TGTGCCAGCAGTTACGGGGGGGCGACTGAAGCTTTCTTT
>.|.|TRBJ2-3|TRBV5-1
CASSSLGGVGTDTQYF
TGCGCCAGCAGCTCCCTAGGGGGGGTGGGCACAGATACGCAGTATTTT
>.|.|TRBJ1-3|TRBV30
CAWSTTGSPAAGNTIYF
TGTGCCTGGAGTACCACCGGGTCTCCAGCGGCGGGAAACACCATATATTTT
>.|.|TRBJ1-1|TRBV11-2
CASSLGFSSEAFF
TGTGCCAGCAGCTTAGGGTTCTCGAGTGAAGCTTTCTTT
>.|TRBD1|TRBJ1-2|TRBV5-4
CASSFATGQTYGYTF
TGTGCCAGCAGCTTTGCGACGGGACAGACCTATGGCTACACCTTC